Sequencing of this TCR beta chain was carried out in a study of T cells in localized non-small cell lung cancer. This table comes from immunoSEQ multiplex PCR, and its TCRdb copy is limited to in-frame clones, with some not included. Of 2,500 to 3,500 clones in the sample, about 24% were seen once. About this clone itself: Its antigen is not identified.

General observations from the study: Paired adjacent lung recovered a median approximately 62 of the top 100 tumor clones. Heterogeneity remains possible, as sequencing covered one tumor region only. Peak T cell clonality was found in uninvolved adjacent lung, exceeding tumor. An association was observed between higher blood T cell density and longer overall survival.

V was cut by 7 bases and J by 10 bases, with 17 bases left in between. This CDR3 comprises 13 residues. The sequencing here drew on lung tumor tissue, taken before any cancer treatment. This sequence was found in a woman aged 40 to 75 with stage I lung adenocarcinoma. The genes are TRBV23-1 and TRBJ2-1, with D unclear. TRBV23-1 is classed as an ORF, of uncertain function. CDR3 sequence: CASTWRLVNEQFF. CDR3 DNA: TGCGCCAGCACGTGGCGGCTGGTAAACGAGCAGTTCTTC.